Listed below are T cell receptor beta chains from one sample, sequenced in a study of graft-versus-host responses after intestinal transplantation. Data came from immunoSEQ multiplex PCR; TCRdb stores just in-frame clones and leaves some out. Among approximately 130,000 clones listed, around 94% were seen once. These receptors lack a known antigen. This material consisted of unstimulated CD4+ T cells sorted from spleen or lymph node cells, taken before intestinal transplant. The receptor set was obtained from a human donor who received an intestinal transplant. Both conserved end residues are part of each CDR3. The D gene is left open where the match is weak. Some rows have no size entry. The others give once, few or many, or a class for an expanded clone.

cdr3_length clone_size j_call v_call d_call cdr3_aa cdr3_nt
17 - TRBJ1-4 TRBV12-5 TRBD1 CASGLTFGTARGEKLFF TGTGCTAGTGGTTTGACATTTGGGACAGCCCGGGGTGAAAAACTGTTTTTT
21 - TRBJ1-1 TRBV18 TRBD1 CASSPSPLNTGTGFMNTEAFF TGTGCCAGCTCACCCTCTCCTCTTAATACCGGGACAGGGTTTATGAACACTGAAGCTTTCTTT
12 - TRBJ1-2 TRBV6-1 - CASRTGSYGYTF TGTGCCAGCAGAACAGGGTCCTATGGCTACACCTTC
15 - TRBJ2-2 TRBV18 - CASSPPMGITGELFF TGTGCCAGCTCACCACCCATGGGGATCACCGGGGAGCTGTTTTTT
14 once TRBJ1-1 TRBV14 - CASSQEAKNTEAFF TGTGCCAGCAGCCAGGAGGCCAAAAACACTGAAGCTTTCTTT
14 - TRBJ1-6 TRBV5-6 - CASREGQGNSPLHF TGTGCCAGCAGGGAGGGACAAGGCAATTCACCCCTCCACTTT
14 once TRBJ2-1 TRBV4-1 - CASSQDNVWNEQFF TGCGCCAGCAGCCAAGATAACGTATGGAATGAGCAGTTCTTC
14 - TRBJ1-2 TRBV5-4 - CASSTLGVSYGYTF TGTGCCAGCAGCACCTTAGGGGTTAGCTATGGCTACACCTTC
13 - TRBJ1-5 TRBV7-8 TRBD1 CASSSDRGRPQHF TGTGCCAGCAGCTCAGACAGGGGCCGGCCCCAGCATTTT
11 - TRBJ2-2 TRBV5-1 - CASSLEGELFF TGCGCCAGCAGCTTGGAGGGGGAGCTGTTTTTT
16 - TRBJ1-1 TRBV5-1 - CASSLPTGSVGTEAFF TGCGCCAGCAGCTTGCCGACAGGATCGGTAGGCACTGAAGCTTTCTTT
14 - TRBJ1-2 TRBV10-3 - CAISEMDGPYGYTF TGTGCCATCAGTGAGATGGACGGACCCTATGGCTACACCTTC
13 - TRBJ2-5 TRBV7-3 - CASSLTGGETQYF TGTGCCAGCAGCTTAACAGGAGGAGAGACCCAGTACTTC
14 - TRBJ2-3 TRBV4-2 - CASSRETATDTQYF TGTGCCAGCAGCCGAGAGACAGCCACAGATACGCAGTATTTT
13 - TRBJ1-5 TRBV6-5 TRBD1 CASSWDRDQPQHF TGTGCCAGCAGTTGGGACAGGGATCAGCCCCAGCATTTT
14 - TRBJ2-2 TRBV7-9 - CASSWRGHTGELFF TGTGCCAGCAGCTGGCGGGGCCACACCGGGGAGCTGTTTTTT
15 - TRBJ2-1 TRBV6-1 - CASSARDSSYNEQFF TGTGCCAGCAGTGCCCGGGACTCCAGCTACAATGAGCAGTTCTTC
12 few TRBJ2-1 TRBV7-9 - CAGQGRSNEQFF TGTGCCGGGCAGGGACGGAGCAATGAGCAGTTCTTC
18 - TRBJ1-1 TRBV11-2 - CASSPRGVVEGKNTEAFF TGTGCCAGCAGCCCTAGGGGGGTGGTGGAGGGAAAGAACACTGAAGCTTTCTTT
14 once TRBJ1-3 TRBV6-1 - CASSGQGYGNTIYF TGTGCCAGCAGTGGCCAGGGGTACGGAAACACCATATATTTT
13 - TRBJ2-7 TRBV5-6 - CASSLVLFYEQYF TGTGCCAGCAGCTTGGTTCTGTTCTACGAGCAGTACTTC
14 - TRBJ2-2 TRBV19 - CASRGQGNTGELFF TGTGCCAGTAGGGGACAAGGGAACACCGGGGAGCTGTTTTTT
15 - TRBJ2-3 TRBV7-8 TRBD2 CASSLTVRGADTQYF TGTGCCAGCAGCTTAACAGTGCGGGGGGCAGATACGCAGTATTTT
16 - TRBJ1-1 TRBV5-1 - CASSSEPGHLDAEAFF TGCGCCAGCAGCTCCGAACCGGGACACCTTGACGCTGAAGCTTTCTTT
17 - TRBJ1-2 TRBV30 - CAWSPPQRGGFNYGYTF TGTGCCTGGAGTCCCCCCCAAAGGGGCGGGTTTAACTATGGCTACACCTTC
18 - TRBJ2-7 TRBV5-1 - CASSLVPAGALGPYEQYF TGCGCCAGCAGCTTGGTACCCGCCGGCGCCCTAGGCCCCTACGAGCAGTACTTC
15 - TRBJ2-5 TRBV27 TRBD1 CASGDRGGGLETQYF TGTGCCAGCGGTGACAGGGGTGGTGGATTAGAGACCCAGTACTTC
17 - TRBJ2-1 TRBV5-4 TRBD2 CASSSTISGGAGNEQFF TGTGCCAGCAGCTCCACTATTAGCGGGGGGGCCGGTAATGAGCAGTTCTTC
14 - TRBJ2-5 TRBV5-1 TRBD2 CASSLSGGGETQYF TGCGCCAGCAGCTTGTCGGGAGGAGGAGAGACCCAGTACTTC
14 - TRBJ1-2 TRBV6-1 TRBD1 CASSITGGDYGYTF TGTGCCAGCAGTATTACAGGGGGGGACTATGGCTACACCTTC
13 - TRBJ2-1 TRBV10-3 - CAITPSSLNEQFF TGTGCCATCACTCCCTCATCTTTAAATGAGCAGTTCTTC
15 - TRBJ2-5 TRBV7-9 - CASSLRGGPRETQYF TGTGCCAGCAGCTTACGCGGGGGCCCACGAGAGACCCAGTACTTC
15 - TRBJ2-3 TRBV11-3 - CASKRDSGRSDTQYF TGTGCCAGCAAAAGGGACTCGGGGAGATCAGATACGCAGTATTTT